This T cell receptor beta chain is from a study of blood T cell repertoires in COVID-19. As for the study in general: Researchers got acute and convalescent COVID-19 samples from the United States, Italy and Spain. From T cells, B-cell-depleted T cells, or PBMCs came the material, which was cDNA or gDNA.

Germline V gene sequence: CDR1 SNHLY, CDR2 FYNNEI. There are 11 residues in the CDR3. The germline V and J ends were trimmed by 6 bases and 4 bases, with 6 bases remaining between them. Per the authors' pipeline: Estimated nucleated cell counts came from reference gene primer amplification. Measured with immunoSEQ multiplex PCR; TCRdb has only the in-frame clones, and not every one. V and J calls and clone size come straight from that table; D and trimming were deduced from the DNA. The data hold some 240,000 clones, with roughly 75% observed a single time. The sequence was collected from a woman in her 70s with acute or convalescent COVID-19. The chain links TRBV2 to TRBJ1-1, with D unresolved. The sample was peripheral blood. The CDR3 DNA is TGTGCCAGCAGATCGTTCACTGAAGCTTTCTTT. Encoded protein: CASRSFTEAFF.